Listed below are T cell receptor beta chains from one sample, sequenced in a study of T cells after yellow fever vaccination. TCRdb reprocessed the 5' RACE reads with MiXCR, giving one entry per CDR3 protein. Counted here are over 10,000 distinct CDR3 sequences, 4.9% occurring once; the ten biggest clones make up around 50%. This specimen consisted of PBMCs, either bulk or a sorted T-cell subset (CD4+, CD8+, memory, or dextramer-sorted; not recorded which), obtained 45 days after the yellow fever booster vaccination. The receptor set was obtained from a young man who received the YFV17D yellow fever vaccine. CDR3s include the opening cysteine and the closing phenylalanine or tryptophan.

j_gene: TRBJ1-6
v_gene: TRBV20-1
CDR3aa: CSAMVPGATGYNSPLHF

j_gene: TRBJ2-7
v_gene: TRBV6-5
CDR3aa: CASSYRRSGDSQGEQYF

j_gene: TRBJ2-7
v_gene: TRBV12-3/TRBV12-4
CDR3aa: CASSFSSPGKAEQYF

j_gene: TRBJ2-5
v_gene: TRBV20-1
CDR3aa: CSARKETQYF

j_gene: TRBJ2-3
v_gene: TRBV9
CDR3aa: CASSSTSATDTQYF

j_gene: TRBJ2-3
v_gene: TRBV12-3/TRBV12-4
CDR3aa: CASSSPRAKSRDTQYF

j_gene: TRBJ2-1
v_gene: TRBV5-1
CDR3aa: CASSWVRVSSYNEQFF

j_gene: TRBJ1-4
v_gene: TRBV7-9
CDR3aa: CASSRGDLPLNEKLFF

j_gene: TRBJ2-7
v_gene: TRBV20-1
CDR3aa: CSARDWGSEQYF

j_gene: TRBJ2-6
v_gene: TRBV9
CDR3aa: CASSFTGSGANVLTF

j_gene: TRBJ2-3
v_gene: TRBV29-1
CDR3aa: CSVGKDTQYF

j_gene: TRBJ2-2
v_gene: TRBV5-1
CDR3aa: CASFEGTGPTGELFF

j_gene: TRBJ2-7
v_gene: TRBV5-1
CDR3aa: CASSHGQAYEQYF

j_gene: TRBJ2-7
v_gene: TRBV25-1
CDR3aa: CASSAYRYEQYF

j_gene: TRBJ2-3
v_gene: TRBV12-3/TRBV12-4
CDR3aa: CACSLPPRTSAPGTDTQYF

j_gene: TRBJ2-2
v_gene: TRBV7-2
CDR3aa: CASSRDRPNTGELFF

j_gene: TRBJ1-5
v_gene: TRBV20-1
CDR3aa: CSASRRFGSNQPQHF

j_gene: TRBJ2-1
v_gene: TRBV7-7
CDR3aa: CASSQGAASSYNEQFF

j_gene: TRBJ2-1
v_gene: TRBV20-1
CDR3aa: CSPGLINNEQFF

j_gene: TRBJ2-7
v_gene: TRBV20-1
CDR3aa: CSASKGEGPYEQYF

j_gene: TRBJ2-1
v_gene: TRBV3-1
CDR3aa: CASSHYGGPTYNEQFF

j_gene: TRBJ1-5
v_gene: TRBV28
CDR3aa: CASSLLDRRNQPQHF

j_gene: TRBJ1-5
v_gene: TRBV6-5
CDR3aa: CASRPVDFNQPQHF

j_gene: TRBJ2-5
v_gene: TRBV25-1
CDR3aa: CASLSIGGTQYF

j_gene: TRBJ2-3
v_gene: TRBV29-1
CDR3aa: CSAGQGFYTDTQYF

j_gene: TRBJ2-5
v_gene: TRBV7-2
CDR3aa: CASSPRGQEVWETQYF

j_gene: TRBJ2-1
v_gene: TRBV27
CDR3aa: CASSVIAGGSYNEQFF

j_gene: TRBJ2-2
v_gene: TRBV11-2
CDR3aa: CASSPHVRIAGERSGELFF

j_gene: TRBJ1-5
v_gene: TRBV25-1
CDR3aa: CATGTEYSNQPQHF

j_gene: TRBJ2-3
v_gene: TRBV24-1
CDR3aa: CATSGSGITDTQYF

j_gene: TRBJ1-2
v_gene: TRBV6-1
CDR3aa: CASSPQPNYGYTF

j_gene: TRBJ2-3
v_gene: TRBV7-2
CDR3aa: CASSLKGYTQYF

j_gene: TRBJ2-1
v_gene: TRBV18
CDR3aa: CASSITNEQFF

j_gene: TRBJ2-1
v_gene: TRBV5-1
CDR3aa: CASRLAGPEQFF

j_gene: TRBJ2-3
v_gene: TRBV11-2
CDR3aa: CASSPLARGKTFTDTQYF

j_gene: TRBJ1-2
v_gene: TRBV5-5
CDR3aa: CASSLAPGSPHGYTF

j_gene: TRBJ2-1
v_gene: TRBV9
CDR3aa: CASSVVGLAGWNEQFF

j_gene: TRBJ2-7
v_gene: TRBV6-1
CDR3aa: CASSDRIASEQYF

j_gene: TRBJ1-3
v_gene: TRBV29-1
CDR3aa: CSVGSGNTIYF

j_gene: TRBJ2-7
v_gene: TRBV7-2
CDR3aa: CASSLRGGRVGEQYF

j_gene: TRBJ2-5
v_gene: TRBV25-1
CDR3aa: CASSRRGTSGTETQYF

j_gene: TRBJ1-6
v_gene: TRBV20-1
CDR3aa: CSARDSGGNSPLHF

j_gene: TRBJ2-4
v_gene: TRBV5-1
CDR3aa: CASSLTGAKNIQYF

j_gene: TRBJ2-7
v_gene: TRBV20-1
CDR3aa: CSARPPGGPYEQYF

j_gene: TRBJ2-2
v_gene: TRBV20-1
CDR3aa: CSARIGRGVTGELFF

j_gene: TRBJ2-1
v_gene: TRBV10-2
CDR3aa: CASTKQGRSYNEQFF

j_gene: TRBJ2-5
v_gene: TRBV20-1
CDR3aa: CSAKKGLAGLQETQYF

j_gene: TRBJ2-2
v_gene: TRBV29-1
CDR3aa: CSARGTTNTGELFF

j_gene: TRBJ2-3
v_gene: TRBV6-2/TRBV6-3
CDR3aa: CASRTPARDTQYF

j_gene: TRBJ2-3
v_gene: TRBV4-3
CDR3aa: CASSQVSLRGMVDTQYF

j_gene: TRBJ1-5
v_gene: TRBV27
CDR3aa: CASSLSPMGQGYHQPQHF